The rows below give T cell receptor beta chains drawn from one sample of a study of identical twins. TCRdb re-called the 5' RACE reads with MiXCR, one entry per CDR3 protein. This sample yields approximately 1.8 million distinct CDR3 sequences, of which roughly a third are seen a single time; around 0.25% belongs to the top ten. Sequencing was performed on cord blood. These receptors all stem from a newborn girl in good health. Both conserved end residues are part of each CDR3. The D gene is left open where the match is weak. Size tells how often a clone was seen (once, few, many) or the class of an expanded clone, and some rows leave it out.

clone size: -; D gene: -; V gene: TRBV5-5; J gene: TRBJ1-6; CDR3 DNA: TGTGCCAGCAGCTTGGCCCGACAGCGGCCCGGTTCACCCCTCCACTTT; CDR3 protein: CASSLARQRPGSPLHF
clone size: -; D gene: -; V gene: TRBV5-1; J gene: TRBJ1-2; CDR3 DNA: TGCGCCAGCAGGCCCCAGTCTAACTATGGCTACACCTTC; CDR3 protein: CASRPQSNYGYTF
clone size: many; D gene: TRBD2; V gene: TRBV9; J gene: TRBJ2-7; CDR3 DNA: TGTGCCAGCAGCGTTGGGCTAGCGGGGGCCTCCTACGAGCAGTACTTC; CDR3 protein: CASSVGLAGASYEQYF
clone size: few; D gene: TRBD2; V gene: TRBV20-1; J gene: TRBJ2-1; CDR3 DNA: TGCAGTGCTAGGGAGGGACTAGCGTACAATGAGCAGTTCTTC; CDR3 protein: CSAREGLAYNEQFF
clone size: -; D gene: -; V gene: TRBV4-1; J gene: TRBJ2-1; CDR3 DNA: TGCGCCAGCAGCCAAGTGGTCATCTCCTACGAGCAGTTCTTC; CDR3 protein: CASSQVVISYEQFF
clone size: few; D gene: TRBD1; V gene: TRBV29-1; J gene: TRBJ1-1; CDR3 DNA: TGCAGCGTTGAACCCAGGGGGCGAGGGATGAACACTGAAGCTTTCTTT; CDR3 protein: CSVEPRGRGMNTEAFF
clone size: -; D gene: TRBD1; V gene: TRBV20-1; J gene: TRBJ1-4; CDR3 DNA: TGCAGTGCTGGAAGGACAGGGGAAAATGAAAAACTGTTTTTT; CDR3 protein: CSAGRTGENEKLFF
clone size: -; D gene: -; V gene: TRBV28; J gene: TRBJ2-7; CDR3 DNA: TGTGCCAGCAACCGGGGGATGGGAGGCGAGCAGTACTTC; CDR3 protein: CASNRGMGGEQYF
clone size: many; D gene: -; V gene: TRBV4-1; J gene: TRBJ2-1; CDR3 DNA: TGCGCCAGCAGCCAAACTAGAAACACCTACAATGAGCAGTTCTTC; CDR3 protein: CASSQTRNTYNEQFF
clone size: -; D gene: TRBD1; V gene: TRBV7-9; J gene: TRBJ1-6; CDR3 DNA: TGTGCCAGCAGCTTAGGGACAGGGGCAGCTTCACCCCTCCACTTT; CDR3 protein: CASSLGTGAASPLHF
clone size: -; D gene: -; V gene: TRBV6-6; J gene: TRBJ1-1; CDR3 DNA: TGTGCCAGCAGTGCCCGAAGCTTGAACACTGAAGCTTTCTTT; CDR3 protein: CASSARSLNTEAFF
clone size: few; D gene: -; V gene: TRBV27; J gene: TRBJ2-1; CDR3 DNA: TGTGCCAGCAGTTGGGCCCGGACGGCCGCCTACAATGAGCAGTTCTTC; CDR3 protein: CASSWARTAAYNEQFF
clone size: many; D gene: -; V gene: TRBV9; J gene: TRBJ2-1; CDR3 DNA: TGTGCCAGCAGCGTAGGGACTGGCTCCTACAATGAGCAGTTCTTC; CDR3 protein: CASSVGTGSYNEQFF
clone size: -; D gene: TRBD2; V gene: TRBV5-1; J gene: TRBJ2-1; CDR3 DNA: TGCGCCAGCAGCTCAACCCTAGCGGGGGGTTCCTACAATGAGCAGTTCTTC; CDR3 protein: CASSSTLAGGSYNEQFF
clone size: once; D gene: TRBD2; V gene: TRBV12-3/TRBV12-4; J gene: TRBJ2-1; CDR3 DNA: TGTGCCTGCAGTTTTAATAGCGGGACACACAATGAGCAGTTCTTC; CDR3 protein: CACSFNSGTHNEQFF
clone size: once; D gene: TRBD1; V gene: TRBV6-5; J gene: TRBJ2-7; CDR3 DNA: TGTGCCAGCAGTTACGGTGACAGGGTCCATGAGCAGTACTTC; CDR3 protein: CASSYGDRVHEQYF
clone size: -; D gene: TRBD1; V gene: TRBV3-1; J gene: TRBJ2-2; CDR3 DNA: TGTGCCAGCAGCCAGACAGGGGAGAACACCGGGGAGCTGTTTTTT; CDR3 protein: CASSQTGENTGELFF
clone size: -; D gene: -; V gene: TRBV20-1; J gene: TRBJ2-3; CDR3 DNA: TGCAGTGCTAGGGGTCGGGACCCCACAGATACGCAGTATTTT; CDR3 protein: CSARGRDPTDTQYF
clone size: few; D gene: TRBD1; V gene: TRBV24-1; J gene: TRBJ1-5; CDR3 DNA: TGTGCCACCAGTGACGCGGACAGGGATAGCAATCAGCCCCAGCATTTT; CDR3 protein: CATSDADRDSNQPQHF
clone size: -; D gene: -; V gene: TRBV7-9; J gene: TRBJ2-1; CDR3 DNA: TGTGCCAGCAGCTTAGAACTATACTCCTACAATGAGCAGTTCTTC; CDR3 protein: CASSLELYSYNEQFF
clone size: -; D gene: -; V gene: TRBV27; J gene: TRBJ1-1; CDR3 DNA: TGTGCCAGCAGTTTAAGCCCATTTCAGACAGGTTTGAACACTGAAGCTTTCTTT; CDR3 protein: CASSLSPFQTGLNTEAFF
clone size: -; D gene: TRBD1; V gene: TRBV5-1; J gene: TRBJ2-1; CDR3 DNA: TGCGCCAGCAGCGTCCAACCGGGACAGGGGATCAATGAGCAGTTCTTC; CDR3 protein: CASSVQPGQGINEQFF
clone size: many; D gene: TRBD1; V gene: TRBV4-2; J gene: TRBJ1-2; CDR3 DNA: TGTGCCACAAGGACAGGGGGCGTTAACTATGGCTACACCTTC; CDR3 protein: CATRTGGVNYGYTF
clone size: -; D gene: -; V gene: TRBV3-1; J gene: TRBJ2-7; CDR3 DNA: TGTGCCAGCGGCCTGGGAGCAGCGGGTAACTACGAGCAGTACTTC; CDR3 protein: CASGLGAAGNYEQYF
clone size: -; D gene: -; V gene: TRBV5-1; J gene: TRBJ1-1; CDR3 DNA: TGCGCCAGCAGCTTACAGGGAAACATGAACACTGAAGCTTTCTTT; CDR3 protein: CASSLQGNMNTEAFF
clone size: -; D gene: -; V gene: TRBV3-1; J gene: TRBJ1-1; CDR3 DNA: TGTGCCAGCAGCCAGGGAATTGGCGGGGCCACTGAAGCTTTCTTT; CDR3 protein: CASSQGIGGATEAFF
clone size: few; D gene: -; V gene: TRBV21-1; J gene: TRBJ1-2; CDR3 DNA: TGTGCCAGCAGCAAAGTAGAGGGTAATGGCTACACCTTC; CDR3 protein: CASSKVEGNGYTF